This T cell receptor (beta chain) was found in a study of molecular identifiers for immune sequencing clone quantification. For the study at large: In replicates, the authors split RNA from around 20,000 or 100,000 naive CD8 cells five ways and sequenced four.

Trimming stripped 3 bases from V and 4 bases from J, with 9 bases between. The CDR3 contains 13 residues. In germline, CDR1 is DFQATT, CDR2 SNEGSKA (reference sequence). Study-wide results and caveats: Clones with over 20 RNA copies captured over 99% of effector molecules but under 1% of naive ones. Highly expanded clones may be undercounted when identical TCR molecules share barcodes.

Each CDR3 protein gets one entry after TCRdb re-called the PCR reads with MiXCR. This sample has thousands of distinct CDR3 sequences, with about 30% found just once. Points on this clonotype: Its antigen is not identified.

The source of this sequence is a human donor in good health. Some libraries in this study had Jurkat cell RNA spiked in. The V call is TRBV20-1, the J call TRBJ2-2; possible D gene TRBD1, 5 bases. Material: naive CD8+ T cells from blood, with Jurkat cell RNA spiked in. Subset in this sample: FACS-sorted CD8+CD4-CCR7+CD45RA+ naive T cells. This CDR3 is CSASEGVTGELFF. CDR3 coding DNA: TGCAGTGCTAGTGAAGGGGTCACCGGGGAGCTGTTTTTT.